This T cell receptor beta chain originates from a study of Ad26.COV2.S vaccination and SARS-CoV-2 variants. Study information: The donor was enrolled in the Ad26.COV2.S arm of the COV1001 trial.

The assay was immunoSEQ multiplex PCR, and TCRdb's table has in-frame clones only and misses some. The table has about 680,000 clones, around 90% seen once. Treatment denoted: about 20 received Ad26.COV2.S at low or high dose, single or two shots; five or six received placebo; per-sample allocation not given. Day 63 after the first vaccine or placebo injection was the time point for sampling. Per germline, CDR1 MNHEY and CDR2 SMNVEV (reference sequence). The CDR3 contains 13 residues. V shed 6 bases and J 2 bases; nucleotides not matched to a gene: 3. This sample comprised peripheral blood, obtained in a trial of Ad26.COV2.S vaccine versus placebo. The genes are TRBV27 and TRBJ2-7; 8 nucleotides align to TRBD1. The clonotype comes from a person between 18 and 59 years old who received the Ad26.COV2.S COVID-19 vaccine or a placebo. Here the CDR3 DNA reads TGTGCCAGCAGAAAGACAGGGGCCTACGAGCAGTACTTC. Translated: CASRKTGAYEQYF.